These 17 T cell receptor beta chains originate from one sample sequenced in a study of blood T cell repertoires in COVID-19 (dated by TCRdb to the early 2020s). The method was the immunoSEQ multiplex PCR assay. TCRdb stores this immuneACCESS table with in-frame sequences only. Part of the clones is absent; in the studies checked, under half of the shortfall reflects unresolved V genes, and no reason is known for the rest. A total of approximately 250,000 clones appear in this sample, just under 90% of them only once. The top ten clones comprise approximately 4% of the sample. The specimen sequenced was PBMCs or T cells enriched from blood (not recorded which). Every receptor here comes from a woman in her twenties or thirties with acute COVID-19.

CDR3 sequence reads: CASQPTPGLAAGELFF. CDR3 bases: TGTGCCAGCCAACCGACCCCCGGGCTAGCGGCCGGGGAGCTGTTTTTT. The chain combines TRBV25-1 with TRBJ2-2; the match to TRBD2 covers 7 bases. This CDR3 has 16 amino acids. The J segment lost 6 bases and the V segment lost 8 bases, leaving 15 bases of the junction unmatched. Germline CDR1 reads MGHDK; CDR2 reads SYGVNS. Full variable domain (rest looked up from reference TRBV25-1 and TRBJ2-2): EADIYQTPRYLVIGTGKKITLECSQTMGHDKMYWYQQDPGMELHLIHYSYGVNSTEKGDLSSESTVSRIRTEHFPLTLESARPSHTSQYLCASQPTPGLAAGELFFGEGSRLTVL.

The rearrangement links TRBV5-4 to TRBJ2-1, with TRBD2 as a possible D gene (5 bases). CDR3 length: 16 residues. The germline V and J ends were trimmed by 1 base and 0 bases, with 11 bases remaining between them. Germline V gives CDR1 SGHNT, CDR2 YYREEE (reference sequence). The CDR3 spells CASSLSGGSSYNEQFF. As DNA, the CDR3 is TGTGCCAGCAGCTTGAGCGGAGGCAGCTCCTACAATGAGCAGTTCTTC.

This clone was seen only once. The V gene is TRBV2, the J gene TRBJ2-3, with D unresolved. Looked up from germline, CDR1 is SNHLY and CDR2 is FYNNEI. V lost 6 bases to trimming and J lost 3 bases, with 7 bases between them. The CDR3 is 12 amino acids. DNA of the CDR3: TGTGCCAGCAGCTATGTAACAGATACGCAGTATTTT. Translation gives CASSYVTDTQYF.

The chain carries TRBV2 and TRBJ2-1, with 12 bases identical to TRBD2. CDR3 length: 18 residues. V trimming: 2 bases; J trimming: 4 bases; junction bases outside the gene matches: 9. Per the germline V gene, CDR1 is SNHLY and CDR2 is FYNNEI. CDR3 loop: CASSEPGQLAGGYNEQFF. Here the CDR3 DNA reads TGTGCCAGCAGTGAACCGGGACAACTAGCGGGAGGTTACAATGAGCAGTTCTTC.

The chain carries TRBV7-8 and TRBJ2-3; 9 bases align to TRBD2. V shed 1 base, J shed 3 bases, and the junction held 5 bases outside the gene matches. Germline V gene data show CDR1 as SGHVS and CDR2 as FQNEAQ. The CDR3 is 16 amino acids. The CDR3 region has the DNA TGTGCCAGCAGCTTAGAGCCTAGCGGGAATACAGATACGCAGTATTTT. Protein sequence: CASSLEPSGNTDTQYF.

The J gene is TRBJ2-1, the V gene TRBV25-1, with 8 bases matching TRBD2. Trimming cost V 6 bases and J 3 bases; bases outside gene matches: 7. The CDR3 covers 15 residues. The germline V gene encodes CDR1 MGHDK and CDR2 SYGVNS. The CDR3 DNA sequence: TGTGCCAGCAGGGATCGGGGGGGTGACTACAATGAGCAGTTCTTC. It codes for CASRDRGGDYNEQFF.

The gene calls are TRBV23-1 and TRBJ1-5, with D uncertain. TRBV23-1 is noted as an ORF with a role that remains uncertain. With 0 bases removed from V and 1 base from J, the gap between germline ends came to 13 bases. This CDR3 spans 17 amino acids. For the CDR3, the DNA is TGCGCCAGCAGTCAATCGTTGGGCGACGACAGCAATCAGCCCCAGCATTTT. Its protein product is CASSQSLGDDSNQPQHF.

V is TRBV15 and J is TRBJ1-1; D is perhaps TRBD1 (5 bases). V lost 1 base and J 4 bases, leaving 10 bases between the germline ends. Germline values: CDR1 LNHNV, CDR2 YYDKDF (reference sequence). This CDR3 region has 14 residues. The CDR3 DNA is TGTGCCACCAGCAGAGGTACGGGGGGCACTGAAGCTTTCTTT. Residues: CATSRGTGGTEAFF. Full variable domain (rest looked up from reference TRBV15 and TRBJ1-1): DAMVIQNPRYQVTQFGKPVTLSCSQTLNHNVMYWYQQKSSQAPKLLFHYYDKDFNNEADTPDNFQSRRPNTSFCFLDIRSPGLGDTAMYLCATSRGTGGTEAFFGQGTRLTVV.

The chain recombines TRBV4-1 with TRBJ2-7, with a tentative D call TRBD1 (6 bases). CDR3 length: 14 residues. Germline-derived CDR1 and CDR2 are MGHRA and YSYEKL. V was cut by 2 bases and J by 0 bases, with 8 bases left in between. The CDR3, as DNA: TGCGCCAGCAGCCAACAGGGGTCCTCCTACGAGCAGTACTTC. Amino acid sequence: CASSQQGSSYEQYF.

This clone is a singleton in its sample. V is TRBV12-3 or TRBV12-4 and J is TRBJ2-1, with 11 bases that match TRBD1. The V segment lost 10 bases and the J segment 5 bases; nucleotides outside the gene matches: 4. The CDR3 length is 13 residues. The CDR3, as DNA: TGTGCCAACTCGGGACAGGGGGACAATGAGCAGTTCTTC. Translation gives CANSGQGDNEQFF.

J is TRBJ2-7 and V is TRBV27; no clear D gene. This CDR3 is built from 14 residues. Germline lookup yields CDR1 MNHEY and CDR2 SMNVEV (reference sequence). Trimming took off 0 bases at V and 5 bases at J, with 11 bases between the two ends. CDR3 in amino acids: CASSLSTGFDEQYF. CDR3 nucleotide sequence: TGTGCCAGCAGTTTATCGACTGGTTTTGACGAGCAGTACTTC.

The chain has TRBV7-9 and TRBJ2-6, with D possibly matching TRBD1 (6 bases). Trimming shortened V by 11 bases and J by 6 bases, and 17 bases separated the two germline ends. The CDR3 runs to 14 residues. The germline V gene has CDR1 SEHNR and CDR2 FQNEAQ (reference sequence). CDR3 coding DNA: TGTGCCCCCCAGCCGGCAGGGGAGGCCAACGTCCTGACTTTC. It encodes CAPQPAGEANVLTF.

V gene TRBV19 combines with J gene TRBJ2-1; 10 bases map to TRBD2. The CDR3 has 14 amino acids. The germline gives CDR1 LNHDA, CDR2 SQIVND (reference sequence). V dropped 5 bases and J dropped 10; count of bases not matched to a gene: 8. Here the CDR3 DNA reads TGTGCCAGTAGTCCAGGACTAGCGGAGGGGGAGCAGTTCTTC. Its translation is CASSPGLAEGEQFF.

J is TRBJ2-3 and V is TRBV27; tentative D call: TRBD2 (5 bases). The V end was cut by 5 bases, the J end by 2 bases, with 8 bases between. The CDR3 consists of 13 residues. CDR1 is MNHEY, CDR2 SMNVEV, per germline (reference sequence). For the CDR3, the DNA is TGTGCCAGCAGTGGGAGATACACAGATACGCAGTATTTT. This codes for CASSGRYTDTQYF.

The rearrangement links TRBV6-2 or TRBV6-3 to TRBJ2-7; the D gene is possibly TRBD2 (5 bases). The CDR3 length is 12 residues. Germline V CDR1 and CDR2: MNHEY, SVGEGT. V lost 5 bases and J lost 6, with 11 bases in between. This CDR3 reads CASSLREGEQYF. Written as DNA, the CDR3 is TGTGCCAGCAGTCTGAGAGAGGGCGAGCAGTACTTC.

This chain links TRBV5-1 with TRBJ1-1; 9 nucleotides line up with TRBD1. The trim removed 4 bases at V and 1 base at J, leaving 5 bases unmatched. The CDR3 totals 15 residues. CDR1 SGHRS and CDR2 YFSETQ come from the germline V gene. For the CDR3, the DNA is TGCGCCAGCAGCGAATGGACAGGGGAGAACACTGAAGCTTTCTTT. Protein: CASSEWTGENTEAFF. The full variable domain, completed using reference TRBV5-1 and TRBJ1-1, is KAGVTQTPRYLIKTRGQQVTLSCSPISGHRSVSWYQQTPGQGLQFLFEYFSETQRNKGNFPGRFSGRQFSNSRSEMNVSTLELGDSALYLCASSEWTGENTEAFFGQGTRLTVV.

This chain uses TRBV12-3 or TRBV12-4 with TRBJ2-1; no reliable D call. The CDR3 is 11 residues long. The V and J ends lost 5 bases and 8 bases respectively, with 7 bases between them. CDR3 residues: CASSLRDEQFF. The CDR3 coding sequence is TGTGCCAGCAGTCTGCGCGATGAGCAGTTCTTC.